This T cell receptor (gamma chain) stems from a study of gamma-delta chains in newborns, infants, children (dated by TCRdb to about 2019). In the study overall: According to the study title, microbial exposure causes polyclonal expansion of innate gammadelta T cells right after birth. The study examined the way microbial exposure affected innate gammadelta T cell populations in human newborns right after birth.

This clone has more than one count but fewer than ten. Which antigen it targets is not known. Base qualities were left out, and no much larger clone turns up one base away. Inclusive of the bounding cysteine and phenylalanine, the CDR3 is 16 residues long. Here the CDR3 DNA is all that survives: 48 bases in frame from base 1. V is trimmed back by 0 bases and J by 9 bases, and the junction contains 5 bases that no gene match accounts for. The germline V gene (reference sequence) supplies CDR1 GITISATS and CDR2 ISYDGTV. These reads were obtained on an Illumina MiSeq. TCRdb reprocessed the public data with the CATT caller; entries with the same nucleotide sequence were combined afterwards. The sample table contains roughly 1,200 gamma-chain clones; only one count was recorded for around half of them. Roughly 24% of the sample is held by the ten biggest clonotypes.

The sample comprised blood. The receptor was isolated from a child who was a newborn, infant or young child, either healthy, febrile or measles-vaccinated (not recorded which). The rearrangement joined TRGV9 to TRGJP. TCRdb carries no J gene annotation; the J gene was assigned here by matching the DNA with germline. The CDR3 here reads CALWEVRLLGKKIKVF. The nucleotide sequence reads TGTGCCTTGTGGGAGGTGCGATTGTTGGGCAAAAAAATCAAGGTATTT.